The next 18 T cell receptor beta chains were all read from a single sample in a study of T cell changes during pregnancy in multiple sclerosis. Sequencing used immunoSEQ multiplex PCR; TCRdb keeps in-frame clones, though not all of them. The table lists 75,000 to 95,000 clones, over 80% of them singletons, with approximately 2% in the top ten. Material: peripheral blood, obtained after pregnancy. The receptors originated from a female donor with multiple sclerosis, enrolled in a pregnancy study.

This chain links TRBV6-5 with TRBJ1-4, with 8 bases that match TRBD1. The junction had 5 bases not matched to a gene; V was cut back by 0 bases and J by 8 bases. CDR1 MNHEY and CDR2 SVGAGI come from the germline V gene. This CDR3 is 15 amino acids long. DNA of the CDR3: TGTGCCAGCAGTTACTCCGGGACAGGACGGGAAAAACTGTTTTTT. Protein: CASSYSGTGREKLFF.

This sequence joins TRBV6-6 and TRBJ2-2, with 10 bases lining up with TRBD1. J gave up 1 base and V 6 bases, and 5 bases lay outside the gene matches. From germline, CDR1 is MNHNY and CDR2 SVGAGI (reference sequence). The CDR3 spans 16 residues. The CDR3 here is CASRRQGAENTGELFF. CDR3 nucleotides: TGTGCCAGCAGGCGACAGGGGGCGGAGAACACCGGGGAGCTGTTTTTT.

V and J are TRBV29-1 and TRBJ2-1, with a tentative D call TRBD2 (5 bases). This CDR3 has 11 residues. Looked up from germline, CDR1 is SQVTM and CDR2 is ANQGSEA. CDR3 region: CSGSVYNEQFF. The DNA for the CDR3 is TGCTCGGGGTCGGTCTACAATGAGCAGTTCTTC.

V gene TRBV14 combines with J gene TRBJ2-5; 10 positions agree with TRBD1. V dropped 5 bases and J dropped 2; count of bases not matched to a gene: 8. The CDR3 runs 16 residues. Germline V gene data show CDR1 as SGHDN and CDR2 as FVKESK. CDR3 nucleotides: TGTGCCAGCAGCTACCGACAGGGGGCAGGGCAAGAGACCCAGTACTTC. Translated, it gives CASSYRQGAGQETQYF.

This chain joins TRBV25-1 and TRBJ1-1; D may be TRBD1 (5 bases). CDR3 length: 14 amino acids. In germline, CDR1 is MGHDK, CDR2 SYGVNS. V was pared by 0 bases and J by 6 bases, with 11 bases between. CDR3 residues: CASSEYNRGAEAFF. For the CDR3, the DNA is TGTGCCAGCAGTGAATATAACCGGGGGGCTGAAGCTTTCTTT. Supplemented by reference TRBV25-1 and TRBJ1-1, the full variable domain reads EADIYQTPRYLVIGTGKKITLECSQTMGHDKMYWYQQDPGMELHLIHYSYGVNSTEKGDLSSESTVSRIRTEHFPLTLESARPSHTSQYLCASSEYNRGAEAFFGQGTRLTVV.

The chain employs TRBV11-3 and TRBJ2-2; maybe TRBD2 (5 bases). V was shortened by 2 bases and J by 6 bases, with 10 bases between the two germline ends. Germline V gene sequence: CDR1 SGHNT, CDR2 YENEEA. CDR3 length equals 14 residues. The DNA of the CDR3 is TGTGCCAGCAGCTTACAGGCGCGGGCCGGGGAGCTGTTTTTT. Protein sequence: CASSLQARAGELFF.

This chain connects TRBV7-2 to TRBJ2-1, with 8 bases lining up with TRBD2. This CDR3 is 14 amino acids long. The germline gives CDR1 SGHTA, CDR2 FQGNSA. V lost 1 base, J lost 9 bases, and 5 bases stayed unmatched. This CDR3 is CASSLGTSSSEQFF. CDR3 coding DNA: TGTGCCAGCAGCTTAGGGACTAGCTCTAGTGAGCAGTTCTTC.

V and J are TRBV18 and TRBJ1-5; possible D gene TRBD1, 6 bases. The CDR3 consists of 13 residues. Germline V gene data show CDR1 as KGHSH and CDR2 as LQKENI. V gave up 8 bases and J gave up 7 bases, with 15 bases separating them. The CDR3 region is CASKQGVNQPQHF. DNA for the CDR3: TGTGCCAGCAAACAGGGTGTGAACCAGCCCCAGCATTTT.

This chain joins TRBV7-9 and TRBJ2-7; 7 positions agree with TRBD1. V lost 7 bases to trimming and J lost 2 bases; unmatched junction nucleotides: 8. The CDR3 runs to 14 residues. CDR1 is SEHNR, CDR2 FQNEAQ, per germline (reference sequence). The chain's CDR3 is CASTTQGDTYEQYF. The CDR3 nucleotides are TGTGCCAGCACCACTCAGGGGGATACCTACGAGCAGTACTTC.

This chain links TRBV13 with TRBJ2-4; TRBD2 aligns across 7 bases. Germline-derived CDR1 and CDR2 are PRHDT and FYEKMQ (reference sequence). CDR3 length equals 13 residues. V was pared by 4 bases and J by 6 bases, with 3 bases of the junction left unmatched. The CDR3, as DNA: TGTGCCAGCAGCTCCGGGGGGATAAACATTCAGTACTTC. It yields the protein CASSSGGINIQYF.

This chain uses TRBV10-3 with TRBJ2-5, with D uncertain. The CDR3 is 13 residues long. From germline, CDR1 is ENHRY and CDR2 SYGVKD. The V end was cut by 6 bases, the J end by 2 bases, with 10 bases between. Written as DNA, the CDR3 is TGTGCCATCAGGATTACAGCACAAGAGACCCAGTACTTC. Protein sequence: CAIRITAQETQYF.

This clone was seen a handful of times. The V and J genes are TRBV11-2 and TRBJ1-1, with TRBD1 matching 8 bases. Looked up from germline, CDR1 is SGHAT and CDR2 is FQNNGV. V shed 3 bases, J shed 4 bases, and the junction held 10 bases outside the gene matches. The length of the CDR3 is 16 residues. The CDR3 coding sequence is TGTGCCAGCAGCTTTCTCAGGGGGCGATCGGGCACTGAAGCTTTCTTT. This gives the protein CASSFLRGRSGTEAFF.

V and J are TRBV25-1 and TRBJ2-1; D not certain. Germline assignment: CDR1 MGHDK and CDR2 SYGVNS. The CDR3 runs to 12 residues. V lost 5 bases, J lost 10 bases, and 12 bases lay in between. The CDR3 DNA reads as TGTGCCAGCAGTCGACAAGCTATAGAGCAGTTCTTC. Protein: CASSRQAIEQFF.

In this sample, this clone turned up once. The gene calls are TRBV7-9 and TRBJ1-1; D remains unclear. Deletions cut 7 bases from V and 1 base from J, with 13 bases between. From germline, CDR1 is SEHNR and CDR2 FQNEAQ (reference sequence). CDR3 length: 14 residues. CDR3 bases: TGTGCCAGCACCTTTGGGCGGGGGAACACTGAAGCTTTCTTT. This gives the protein CASTFGRGNTEAFF.

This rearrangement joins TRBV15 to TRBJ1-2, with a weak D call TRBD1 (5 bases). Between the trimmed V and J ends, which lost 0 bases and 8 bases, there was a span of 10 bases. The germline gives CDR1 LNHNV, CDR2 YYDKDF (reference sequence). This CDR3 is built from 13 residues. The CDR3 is CATSRDRAGGYTF. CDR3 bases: TGTGCCACCAGCAGAGACAGGGCTGGCGGCTACACCTTC.

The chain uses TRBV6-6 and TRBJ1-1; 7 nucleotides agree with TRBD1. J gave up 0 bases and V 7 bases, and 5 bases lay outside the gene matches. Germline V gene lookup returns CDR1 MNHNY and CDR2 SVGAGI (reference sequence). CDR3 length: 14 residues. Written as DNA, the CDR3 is TGTGCCAGCAACCCACAGGGGATGAACACTGAAGCTTTCTTT. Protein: CASNPQGMNTEAFF.

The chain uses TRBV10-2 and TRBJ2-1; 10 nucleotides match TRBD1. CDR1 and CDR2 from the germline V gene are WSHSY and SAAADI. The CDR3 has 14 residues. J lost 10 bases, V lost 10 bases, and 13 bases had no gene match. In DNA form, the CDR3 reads TGCGCCACCTTCGACAGGGACAGGGGAAGGGAGCAGTTCTTC. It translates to CATFDRDRGREQFF.

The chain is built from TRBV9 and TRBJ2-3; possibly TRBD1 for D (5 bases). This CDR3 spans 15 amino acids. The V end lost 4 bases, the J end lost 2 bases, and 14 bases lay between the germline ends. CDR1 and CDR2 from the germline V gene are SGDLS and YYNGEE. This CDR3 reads CASSIGLGVTDTQYF. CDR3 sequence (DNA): TGTGCCAGCAGCATTGGGCTAGGGGTCACAGATACGCAGTATTTT.